The clone carrying this T cell receptor (beta chain) has more than one count but fewer than ten. The target antigen is unknown. The entry originates in a study of cytomegalovirus exposure and HLA in healthy donors. Notes on the study in general: Many donors shared some public TCRs, even though most TCR sequences were rare. HLA alleles were associated with 16,000 or so TCR beta sequences in a later analysis at 0.05 false discovery rate. It has been reported that TCR beta sequences accurately predicted the HLA-A and HLA-B alleles of most subjects.

Trimming removed 4 bases from V and 2 bases from J, with 15 bases in between. This CDR3 spans 15 amino acids. CDR1 and CDR2 from the germline V gene are SGDLS and YYNGEE. PCR amplification relied on 60 Vbeta primers (plus 13 Jbeta primers). The method was immunoSEQ multiplex PCR; TCRdb's version includes in-frame clones alone and lacks a portion of them. The top ten hold roughly 5% of the sample, which has approximately 180,000 clones, more than 80% seen once. Sequenced input: PBMCs. The origin of this receptor is a man younger than 35 in good health and CMV-seronegative. The gene calls are TRBV9 and TRBJ2-5, with D possibly being TRBD2 (7 bases). The CDR3 bases are TGTGCCAGCAGCTACTACGGGGGGCCACAAGAGACCCAGTACTTC. It translates to CASSYYGGPQETQYF.